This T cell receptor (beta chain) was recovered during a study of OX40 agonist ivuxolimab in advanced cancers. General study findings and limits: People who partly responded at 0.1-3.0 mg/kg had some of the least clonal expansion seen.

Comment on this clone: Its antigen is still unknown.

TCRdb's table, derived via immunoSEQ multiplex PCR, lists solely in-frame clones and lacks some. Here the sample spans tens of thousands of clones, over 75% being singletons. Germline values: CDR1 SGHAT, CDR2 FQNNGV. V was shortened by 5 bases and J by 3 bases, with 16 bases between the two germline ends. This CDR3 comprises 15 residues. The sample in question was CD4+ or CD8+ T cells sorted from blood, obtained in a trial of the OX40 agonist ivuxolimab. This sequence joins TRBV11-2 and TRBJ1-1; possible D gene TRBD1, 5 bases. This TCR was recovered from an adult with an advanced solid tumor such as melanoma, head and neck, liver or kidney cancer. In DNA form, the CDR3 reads TGTGCCAGCAGCCCTCTCTGGGGGGAGGACACTGAAGCTTTCTTT. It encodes CASSPLWGEDTEAFF. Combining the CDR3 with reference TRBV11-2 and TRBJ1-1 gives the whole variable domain EAGVAQSPRYKIIEKRQSVAFWCNPISGHATLYWYQQILGQGPKLLIQFQNNGVVDDSQLPKDRFSAERLKGVDSTLKIQPAKLEDSAVYLCASSPLWGEDTEAFFGQGTRLTVV.